This paragraph covers one T cell receptor (beta chain) sequence. This clone was observed a handful of times. There is no known antigen for this receptor. Base-call qualities are not available, and no considerably larger clone is one nucleotide away. The CDR3 sequence holds 16 residues, the cysteine and phenylalanine included. The entry retains the CDR3 DNA only, 48 bases that are in frame from base 1. V loses 6 bases, J loses 4 bases, and the germline ends lie 18 bases apart. As encoded in the germline V gene (reference sequence), CDR1 is MNHEY while CDR2 is SMNVEV. The sample is drawn from a study of OX40 agonist ivuxolimab in advanced cancers. Concerning the study at large: Ivuxolimab was a fully human IgG2 agonistic monoclonal antibody targeting the costimulatory receptor OX40 (CD134). The paper describes the monotherapy dose-escalation part (N of about 54 patients) of the phase I trial of ivuxolimab. Partial responses were achieved by three dose-escalation patients, of whom one had hepatocellular carcinoma and two had cutaneous melanoma. The dose-escalation cohort was roughly 80% male with a mean age of approximately 60 years, ranging from roughly 20 to 80. Of the roughly 52 dose-escalation patients, hepatocellular carcinoma was present in approximately 20, melanoma in approximately 15, renal cell carcinoma in 9 and head and neck cancer in 9. The purpose of peripheral TCRbeta sequencing was to test whether ivuxolimab changed TCR sequence diversity and led to clonal T-cell expansion. Patients were allowed to have had prior anti-PD-1, anti-PD-L1 or anti-CTLA-4 therapy, and 30% to 50% of the dose-escalation patients had previously received checkpoint inhibitors. Intravenous ivuxolimab was administered to patients every 2 weeks at six dose levels: 0.01, 0.1, 0.3, 1.5, 3 and 10 mg/kg.

The trial excluded patients who had a history of autoimmune disease or were on systemic immunosuppression. Peripheral blood for TCR sequencing was drawn from every dose cohort at baseline, at cycle 4 day 1 and at cycle 7 day 1. Samples were obtained from an open-label, multicenter, first-in-human phase I dose-escalation trial of ivuxolimab. The trial enrolled adults with locally advanced or metastatic head and neck squamous cell, hepatocellular, melanoma or renal cell carcinoma. Before TCR sequencing, CD4+ T cells and CD8+ T cells from peripheral blood were sorted into separate populations. Points the paper makes about the study in general: Low levels of normalized T-cell clonal expansion were also shown by some nonresponding patients. Which antigens the clonally expanded peripheral T cells were specific for was not determined. Partial responders in the 0.1-3.0 mg/kg groups had among the lowest normalized peripheral clonal expansion, especially among CD8+ T cells. On average, CD8+ T cells showed more expanded clones than CD4+ T cells after ivuxolimab. At doses of 0.1 to 3.0 mg/kg, clonal expansion of both CD4+ and CD8+ blood T cells was observed from baseline to week 6.

To sequence the TCRbeta CDR3 region, genomic DNA was isolated from the sorted cells. The immunoSEQ Assay was used for sequencing of TCRbeta CDR3 regions. TCRdb took over this immuneACCESS table, retaining in-frame rearrangements with V and J assigned. Such tables are incomplete; in checked studies, under half of the missing clones stem from an unresolved V gene, and the remainder is unexplained. This sample gives approximately 50,000 clones in total; about four fifths of them show up just once. Approximately 2.3% of the sample goes to the ten largest clones. In this chain, TRBV27 is recombined with TRBJ2-2; the D element might be TRBD1 or TRBD2, as each aligns at 6 bases. This sample comprised CD4+ or CD8+ T cells sorted from blood, obtained in a trial of the OX40 agonist ivuxolimab. The receptor's source is an adult with an advanced solid tumor such as melanoma, head and neck, liver or kidney cancer. The CDR3 in this case is CASSTPGGRGTGELFF. The DNA is as follows: TGTGCCAGCAGCACACCCGGGGGCCGGGGCACCGGGGAGCTGTTTTTT.